This T cell receptor beta chain was captured by sequencing in a study of PD-1 blockade in classical Hodgkin lymphoma. The table came from immunoSEQ multiplex PCR; TCRdb's copy has only in-frame clones and leaves some out. The table records 13,000 or so clones, roughly three quarters of them present only once. All patients experienced relapse after autologous stem cell transplantation, and brentuximab vedotin exposure was variable. Negative magnetic selection isolated CD4+ T cells from thawed PBMCs. Responses achieved at best were complete response, partial response or progressive disease. CDR1 LGHNA and CDR2 YNFKEQ come from the germline V gene. The CDR3 is made up of 13 amino acids. V dropped 4 bases and J dropped 7 bases, with 11 bases sitting between them.

The material was CD4+ T cells from blood, obtained at baseline. The chain combines TRBV4-2 with TRBJ1-5; D is uncertain. This receptor was obtained from a human donor with classical Hodgkin lymphoma. The CDR3 region has the DNA TGTGCCAGCAGCCCACAAAGGCAGCAGCCCCAGCATTTT. Its protein product is CASSPQRQQPQHF.